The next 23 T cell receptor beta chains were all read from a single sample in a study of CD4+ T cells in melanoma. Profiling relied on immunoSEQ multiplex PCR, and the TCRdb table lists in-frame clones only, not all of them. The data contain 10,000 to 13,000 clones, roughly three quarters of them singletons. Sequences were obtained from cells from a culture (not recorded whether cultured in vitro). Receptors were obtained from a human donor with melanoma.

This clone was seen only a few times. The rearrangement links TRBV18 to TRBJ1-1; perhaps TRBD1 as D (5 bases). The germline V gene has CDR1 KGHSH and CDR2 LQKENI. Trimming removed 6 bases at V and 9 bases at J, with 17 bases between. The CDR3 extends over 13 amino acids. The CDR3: CASSAGQRDQAFF. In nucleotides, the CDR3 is TGTGCCAGCTCCGCAGGGCAGAGAGATCAAGCTTTCTTT.

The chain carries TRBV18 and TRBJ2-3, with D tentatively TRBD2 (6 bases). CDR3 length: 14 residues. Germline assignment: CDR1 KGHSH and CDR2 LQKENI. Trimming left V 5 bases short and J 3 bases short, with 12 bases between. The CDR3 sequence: CASSAGSITDTQYF. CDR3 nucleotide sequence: TGTGCCAGCTCAGCCGGGAGTATAACAGATACGCAGTATTTT.

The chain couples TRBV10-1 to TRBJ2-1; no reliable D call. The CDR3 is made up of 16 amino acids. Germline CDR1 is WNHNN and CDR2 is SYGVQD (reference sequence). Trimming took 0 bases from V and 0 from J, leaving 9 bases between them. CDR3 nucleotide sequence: TGCGCCAGCAGTGAGTCTGACCTTCTCTCCTACAATGAGCAGTTCTTC. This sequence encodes CASSESDLLSYNEQFF.

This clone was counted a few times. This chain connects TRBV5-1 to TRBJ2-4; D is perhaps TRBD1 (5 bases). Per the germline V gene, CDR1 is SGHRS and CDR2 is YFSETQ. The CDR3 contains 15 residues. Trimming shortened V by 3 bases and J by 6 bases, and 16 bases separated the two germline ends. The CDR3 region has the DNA TGCGCCAGCAGCTCGAAAGGGGCCGGTTCAAACATTCAGTACTTC. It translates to CASSSKGAGSNIQYF.

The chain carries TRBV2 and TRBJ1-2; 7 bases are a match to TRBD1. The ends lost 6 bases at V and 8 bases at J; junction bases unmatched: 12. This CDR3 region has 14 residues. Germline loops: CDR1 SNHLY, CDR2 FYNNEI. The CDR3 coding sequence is TGTGCCAGCAGGCGAGGCGACAGGGTCGACGGCTACACCTTC. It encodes CASRRGDRVDGYTF.

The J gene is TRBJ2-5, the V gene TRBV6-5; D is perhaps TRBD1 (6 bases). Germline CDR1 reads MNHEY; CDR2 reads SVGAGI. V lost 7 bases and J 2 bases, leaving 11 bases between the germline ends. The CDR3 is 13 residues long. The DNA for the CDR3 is TGTGCCAGCACCAGCGGACAGCAAGAGACCCAGTACTTC. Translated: CASTSGQQETQYF.

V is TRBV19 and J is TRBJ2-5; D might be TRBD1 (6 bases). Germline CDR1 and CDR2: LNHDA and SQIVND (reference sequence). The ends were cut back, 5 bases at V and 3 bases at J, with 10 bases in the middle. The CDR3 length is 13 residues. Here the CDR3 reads CASSPRTEETQYF. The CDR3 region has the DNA TGTGCCAGTAGTCCTCGGACAGAAGAGACCCAGTACTTC.

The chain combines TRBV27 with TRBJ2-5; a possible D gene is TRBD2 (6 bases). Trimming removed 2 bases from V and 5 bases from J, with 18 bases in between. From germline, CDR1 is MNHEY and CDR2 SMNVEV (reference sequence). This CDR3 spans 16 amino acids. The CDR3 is CASSLRPRLEVETQYF. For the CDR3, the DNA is TGTGCCAGCAGTTTACGTCCCCGACTAGAGGTCGAGACCCAGTACTTC.

The CDR3 sequence is CASSLVRGDTQYF. The CDR3 region has the DNA TGTGCCAGCAGCTTAGTCAGGGGAGATACGCAGTATTTT. This chain links TRBV7-2 with TRBJ2-3; possible D gene TRBD1, 6 bases. The CDR3 contains 13 residues. V lost 1 base and J 5 bases, leaving 7 bases between the germline ends. CDR1 is SGHTA and CDR2 is FQGNSA in the germline V gene.

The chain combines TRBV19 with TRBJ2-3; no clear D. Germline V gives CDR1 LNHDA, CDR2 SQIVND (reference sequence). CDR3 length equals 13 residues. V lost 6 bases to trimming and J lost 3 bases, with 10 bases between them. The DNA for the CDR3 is TGTGCCAGTAGCGCCCTAGTGACAGATACGCAGTATTTT. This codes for CASSALVTDTQYF.

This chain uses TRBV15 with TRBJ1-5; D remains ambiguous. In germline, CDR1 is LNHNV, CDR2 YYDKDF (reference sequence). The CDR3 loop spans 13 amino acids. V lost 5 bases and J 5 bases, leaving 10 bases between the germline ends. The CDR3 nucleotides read TGTGCCACCAGCCTCCACACCGATCAGCCCCAGCATTTT. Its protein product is CATSLHTDQPQHF.

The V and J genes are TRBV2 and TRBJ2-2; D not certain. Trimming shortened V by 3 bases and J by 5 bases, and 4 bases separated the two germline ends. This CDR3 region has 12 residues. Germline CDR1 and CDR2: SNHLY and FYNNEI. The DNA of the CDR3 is TGTGCCAGCAGTGACCGAACCGGGGAGCTGTTTTTT. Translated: CASSDRTGELFF.

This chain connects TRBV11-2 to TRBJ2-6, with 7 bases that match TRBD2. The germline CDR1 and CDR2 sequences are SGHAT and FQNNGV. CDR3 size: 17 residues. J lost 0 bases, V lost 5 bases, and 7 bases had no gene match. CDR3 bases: TGTGCCAGCAGCCTAAGCGGGGTTGGCTCTGGGGCCAACGTCCTGACTTTC. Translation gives CASSLSGVGSGANVLTF. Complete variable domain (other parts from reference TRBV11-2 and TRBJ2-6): EAGVAQSPRYKIIEKRQSVAFWCNPISGHATLYWYQQILGQGPKLLIQFQNNGVVDDSQLPKDRFSAERLKGVDSTLKIQPAKLEDSAVYLCASSLSGVGSGANVLTFGAGSRLTVL.

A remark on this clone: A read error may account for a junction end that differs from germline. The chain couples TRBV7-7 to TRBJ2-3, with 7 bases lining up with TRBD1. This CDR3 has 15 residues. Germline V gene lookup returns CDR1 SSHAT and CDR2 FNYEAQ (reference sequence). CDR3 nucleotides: TGTGCTAGCAGCGTCGGGACAGTTAGCACAGATACGCAGTATTTT. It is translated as CASSVGTVSTDTQYF. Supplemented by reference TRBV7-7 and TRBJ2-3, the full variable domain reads GAGVSQSPRYKVTKRGQDVTLRCDPISSHATLYWYQQALGQGPEFLTYFNYEAQPDKSGLPSDRFSAERPEGSISTLTIQRTEQRDSAMYRCASSVGTVSTDTQYFGPGTRLTVL.

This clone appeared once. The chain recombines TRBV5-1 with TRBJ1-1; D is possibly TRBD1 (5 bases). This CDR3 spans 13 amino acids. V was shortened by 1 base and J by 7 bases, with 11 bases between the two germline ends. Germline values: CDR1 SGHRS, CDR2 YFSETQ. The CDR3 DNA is TGCGCCAGCAGCTTGAGGGCAGGGAGTGAAGCTTTCTTT. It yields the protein CASSLRAGSEAFF. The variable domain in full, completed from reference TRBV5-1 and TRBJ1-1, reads KAGVTQTPRYLIKTRGQQVTLSCSPISGHRSVSWYQQTPGQGLQFLFEYFSETQRNKGNFPGRFSGRQFSNSRSEMNVSTLELGDSALYLCASSLRAGSEAFFGQGTRLTVV.

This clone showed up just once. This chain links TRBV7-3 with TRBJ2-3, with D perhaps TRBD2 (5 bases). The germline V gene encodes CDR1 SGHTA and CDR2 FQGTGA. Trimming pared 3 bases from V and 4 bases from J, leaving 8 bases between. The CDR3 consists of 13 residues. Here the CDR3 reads CASSFGVADTQYF. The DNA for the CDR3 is TGTGCCAGCAGCTTCGGGGTGGCAGATACGCAGTATTTT.

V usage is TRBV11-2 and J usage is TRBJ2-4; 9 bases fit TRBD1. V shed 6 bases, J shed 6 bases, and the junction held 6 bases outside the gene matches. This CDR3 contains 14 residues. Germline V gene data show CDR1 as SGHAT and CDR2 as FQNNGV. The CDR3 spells CASSPNRGLNIQYF. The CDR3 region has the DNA TGTGCCAGCAGTCCCAACAGGGGGCTAAACATTCAGTACTTC.

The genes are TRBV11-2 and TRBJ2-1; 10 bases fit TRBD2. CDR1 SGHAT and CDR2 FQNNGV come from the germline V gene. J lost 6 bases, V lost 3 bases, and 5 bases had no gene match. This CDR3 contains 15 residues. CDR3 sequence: CASSFSGGLVNEQFF. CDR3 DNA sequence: TGTGCCAGCAGCTTTAGCGGGGGGTTAGTCAATGAGCAGTTCTTC.

CDR3 DNA sequence: TGCGCCAGCAGCTTGGGGGACAGGGCCTCGCGGGGGCAGTACTTC. Protein: CASSLGDRASRGQYF. The rearrangement joins TRBV5-1 to TRBJ2-7, with TRBD1 identical over 9 bases. The trim removed 0 bases at V and 9 bases at J, leaving 10 bases unmatched. Germline V gene data show CDR1 as SGHRS and CDR2 as YFSETQ. CDR3 size: 15 residues. The complete variable domain, with remaining parts taken from reference TRBV5-1 and TRBJ2-7, reads KAGVTQTPRYLIKTRGQQVTLSCSPISGHRSVSWYQQTPGQGLQFLFEYFSETQRNKGNFPGRFSGRQFSNSRSEMNVSTLELGDSALYLCASSLGDRASRGQYFGPGTRLTVT.

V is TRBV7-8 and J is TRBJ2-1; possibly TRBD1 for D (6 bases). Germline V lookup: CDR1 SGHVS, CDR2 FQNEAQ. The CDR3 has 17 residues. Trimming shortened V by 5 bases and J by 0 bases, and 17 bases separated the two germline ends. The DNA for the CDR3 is TGTGCCAGCAGCCGGGTGGGGGCTCGGGGCTCCTACAATGAGCAGTTCTTC. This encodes CASSRVGARGSYNEQFF.

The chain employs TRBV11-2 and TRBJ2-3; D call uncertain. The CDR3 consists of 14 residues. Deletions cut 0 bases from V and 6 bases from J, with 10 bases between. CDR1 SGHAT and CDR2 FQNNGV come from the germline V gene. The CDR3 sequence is CASSLDPGSDTQYF. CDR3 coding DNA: TGTGCCAGCAGCTTAGATCCAGGTTCGGATACGCAGTATTTT.

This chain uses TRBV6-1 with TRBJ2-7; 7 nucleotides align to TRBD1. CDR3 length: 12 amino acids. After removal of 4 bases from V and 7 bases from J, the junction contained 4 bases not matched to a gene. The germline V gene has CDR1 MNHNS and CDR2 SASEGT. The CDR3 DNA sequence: TGTGCCAGCAGTGGGGGACAGCGTGAGCAGTACTTC. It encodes CASSGGQREQYF.

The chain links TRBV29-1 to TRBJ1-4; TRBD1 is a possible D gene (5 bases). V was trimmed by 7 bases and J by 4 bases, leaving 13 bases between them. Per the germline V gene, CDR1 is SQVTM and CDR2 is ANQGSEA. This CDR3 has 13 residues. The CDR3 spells CSARKGYNEKLFF. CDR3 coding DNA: TGCAGCGCCCGCAAGGGGTATAATGAAAAACTGTTTTTT.